This T cell receptor beta chain was captured by sequencing in a study of siplizumab effects on memory and regulatory T cells. With respect to this clone: The antigen remains undetermined.

Broader study findings: Siplizumab produced a significant reduction in alloreactive sequences that were traceable to unstimulated CD4+ memory cells. Left unconfirmed was the suppressive function of proliferating Tregs from siplizumab cultures.

Per individual sample, 9.9 x 10^4 or so TCR templates were assayed. Some clones are missing from TCRdb's copy, which holds only in-frame ones; the method was immunoSEQ multiplex PCR. The sample yields approximately 120,000 clones, around 92% seen once. Between the trimmed V and J ends, which lost 5 bases and 5 bases, there was a span of 7 bases. CDR1 is DFQATT and CDR2 is SNEGSKA in the germline V gene (reference sequence). CDR3 size: 11 residues. The genes are TRBV20-1 and TRBJ2-1, with D unclear. The TCR sequence derives from a human donor in good health. Material for sequencing was Tregs sorted from blood. The DNA for the CDR3 is TGCAGTGCTCTAGGGAACAATGAGCAGTTCTTC. Translation: CSALGNNEQFF.